This TCR beta chain was captured in a study of post-analysis software for immune sequencing data. Concerning this clonotype itself: The antigen is undetermined.

The library was made from cDNA and included unique molecular identifiers. With roughly 1 to 11 million T cells as the source, 500,000 to 650,000 cDNA molecules resulted. TCRdb reprocessed the PCR reads via MiXCR and lists one record per CDR3 protein. The sample contains more than 500,000 distinct CDR3 sequences, around 34% of which appear only once. Study findings and constraints: Among five TRBV segments more frequent in patients than controls were TRBV5-6, TRBV5-1 and TRBV20-1.

CDR1 and CDR2 from the germline V gene are MNHEY and SVGEGT. J was trimmed by 3 bases and V by 8 bases; bases with no gene match: 6. CDR3 length: 14 residues. The TCR sequence derives from a girl aged 2-17 years with multiple sclerosis. The sequenced sample was blood. This chain links TRBV6-2 or TRBV6-3 with TRBJ2-5; the match to TRBD2 covers 10 bases. CDR3 region: CASAPGTSEETQYF. The CDR3 coding sequence is TGTGCCAGCGCCCCCGGGACTAGCGAAGAGACCCAGTACTTC.